These 16 T cell receptor beta chains were sequenced from one sample in a study of tumour-infiltrating T cells in Burkitt lymphoma. This table comes from immunoSEQ multiplex PCR, and its TCRdb copy is limited to in-frame clones, with some not included. The sample yields 12,000 to 15,000 clones, roughly 80% seen once. Source material: tumor tissue. All receptors come from a human donor with diffuse large B-cell lymphoma.

The CDR3 is CASSLAGQTGLPYEQYF. CDR3 in DNA: TGTGCCAGCAGCTTGGCCGGTCAGACAGGTCTGCCCTACGAGCAGTACTTC. This chain connects TRBV5-5 to TRBJ2-7; D may be TRBD1 (6 bases). CDR1 is SGHKS and CDR2 is YYEKEE in the germline V gene (reference sequence). The CDR3 spans 17 residues. V shed 0 bases and J shed 2 bases, with 18 bases lying between them.

The V call is TRBV6-5, the J call TRBJ2-4; no clear D gene. Germline V gene sequence: CDR1 MNHEY, CDR2 SVGAGI. CDR3 length: 16 residues. V lost 2 bases, J lost 0 bases, and 11 bases lay in between. The CDR3 here is CASSYKSPLAKNIQYF. CDR3 DNA sequence: TGTGCCAGCAGTTACAAGTCTCCTTTAGCCAAAAACATTCAGTACTTC.

The chain carries TRBV25-1 and TRBJ1-2; D is unresolved. Germline loops: CDR1 MGHDK, CDR2 SYGVNS. The V and J ends lost 3 bases and 0 bases respectively, with 11 bases between them. This CDR3 has 15 residues. The CDR3 loop is CASSDLLEPNYGYTF. The CDR3 nucleotides are TGTGCCAGCAGTGACCTCCTGGAGCCTAACTATGGCTACACCTTC.

J is TRBJ2-5 and V is TRBV29-1; D is possibly TRBD2 (6 bases). Germline CDR1 SQVTM, CDR2 ANQGSEA. The CDR3 length is 16 residues. Trimming took 1 base from V and 5 from J, leaving 20 bases between them. The CDR3 DNA is TGCAGCGTTGAAGGGGAGGCGGGTCCGACGGGTGAGACCCAGTACTTC. This translates into CSVEGEAGPTGETQYF.

This clone was counted a few times. This rearrangement joins TRBV2 to TRBJ1-1; D is undetermined. Trimming pared 2 bases from V and 1 base from J, leaving 5 bases between. The CDR3 loop spans 13 amino acids. Germline lookup yields CDR1 SNHLY and CDR2 FYNNEI. CDR3 amino acids: CASSELENTEAFF. The CDR3 nucleotides read TGTGCCAGCAGTGAATTGGAGAACACTGAAGCTTTCTTT. Full variable domain (outside the CDR3, taken from reference TRBV2 and TRBJ1-1): EPEVTQTPSHQVTQMGQEVILRCVPISNHLYFYWYRQILGQKVEFLVSFYNNEISEKSEIFDDQFSVERPDGSNFTLKIRSTKLEDSAMYFCASSELENTEAFFGQGTRLTVV.

This clone was picked up a small number of times. The chain couples TRBV11-2 to TRBJ2-7, with D perhaps matching TRBD1 or TRBD2 (5 bases each). Germline V gene lookup returns CDR1 SGHAT and CDR2 FQNNGV. This CDR3 is built from 13 residues. V was clipped by 4 bases and J by 3 bases, with 10 bases between them. CDR3 sequence: CASSWDVYYEQYF. The CDR3, as DNA: TGTGCCAGCAGCTGGGACGTGTACTACGAGCAGTACTTC.

The chain uses TRBV21-1 and TRBJ1-4. TRBV21-1 is deemed a pseudogene. The CDR3 covers 16 residues. CDR3 amino acids: CASSNVPRITNEKLFF. The CDR3 DNA follows: TGTGCCAGCAGCAATGTACCCCGTATAACTAATGAAAAACTGTTTTTT.

The genes are TRBV5-1 and TRBJ2-3; no definite D call. The V and J ends lost 4 bases and 2 bases respectively, with 17 bases between them. Germline-derived CDR1 and CDR2 are SGHRS and YFSETQ. The CDR3 totals 16 residues. The CDR3: CASSPPVRLITDTQYF. CDR3 DNA: TGCGCCAGCAGCCCCCCGGTTAGACTTATCACAGATACGCAGTATTTT.

The gene calls are TRBV10-3 and TRBJ1-1; D is undetermined. CDR3 length: 14 amino acids. Trimming pared 4 bases from V and 0 bases from J, leaving 9 bases between. CDR1 and CDR2 (germline): ENHRY, SYGVKD. CDR3 loop: CAISAVAMNTEAFF. CDR3 nucleotides: TGTGCCATCAGTGCAGTGGCGATGAACACTGAAGCTTTCTTT.

The V call is TRBV4-1, the J call TRBJ1-5, with D uncertain. CDR1 is MGHRA and CDR2 is YSYEKL in the germline V gene. The CDR3 loop spans 16 amino acids. V shed 5 bases and J shed 2 bases, with 16 bases lying between them. The CDR3, as DNA: TGCGCCAGCAGCTCCCGGGTATCTGGGGGCAATCAGCCCCAGCATTTT. This encodes CASSSRVSGGNQPQHF.

This chain joins TRBV19 and TRBJ2-7; 10 positions agree with TRBD2. Germline CDR1 reads LNHDA; CDR2 reads SQIVND (reference sequence). The CDR3 consists of 14 residues. With 6 bases clipped from V and 4 bases from J, the junction kept 6 bases outside the gene matches. The CDR3 nucleotides read TGTGCCAGTAGCATGGGACTAGCGAGGTACGAGCAGTACTTC. Amino acid sequence: CASSMGLARYEQYF.

The chain carries TRBV7-9 and TRBJ1-1; TRBD1 matches 11 bases. Trimming took 5 bases from V and 6 from J; bases not matched to a gene: 14. CDR1 is SEHNR and CDR2 is FQNEAQ in the germline V gene (reference sequence). This CDR3 region has 17 residues. The CDR3 DNA reads TGTGCCAGCAGCCACGAGGACAGGGGGCCGGTAAGCGCTGAAGCTTTCTTT. It codes for CASSHEDRGPVSAEAFF.

The chain employs TRBV5-6 and TRBJ1-4, with D possibly TRBD1 on 5 matching bases. The length of the CDR3 is 15 residues. The germline V and J ends were trimmed by 1 base and 4 bases, with 11 bases remaining between them. Germline assignment: CDR1 SGHDT and CDR2 YYEEEE. The CDR3 here is CASSLSTQGNEKLFF. As DNA, the CDR3 is TGTGCCAGCAGCTTGTCGACCCAGGGTAATGAAAAACTGTTTTTT.

This clone was seen only a few times. The rearrangement joins TRBV28 to TRBJ1-1; D is unclear. The germline V gene has CDR1 MDHEN and CDR2 SYDVKM. CDR3 length: 13 residues. Deletions cut 8 bases from V and 1 base from J, with 11 bases between. CDR3 coding DNA: TGTGCCAGCTCTGACACACAGAACACTGAAGCTTTCTTT. It yields the protein CASSDTQNTEAFF. Looking up the rest from reference TRBV28 and TRBJ1-1 gives the full variable domain: DVKVTQSSRYLVKRTGEKVFLECVQDMDHENMFWYRQDPGLGLRLIYFSYDVKMKEKGDIPEGYSVSREKKERFSLILESASTNQTSMYLCASSDTQNTEAFFGQGTRLTVV.

The CDR3 DNA reads as TGTGCCAGTAGTATCGTAATTCAGCCCCCCAATGAGCAGTTCTTC. As protein: CASSIVIQPPNEQFF. The genes are TRBV19 and TRBJ2-1; D unclear. Germline V CDR1 and CDR2: LNHDA, SQIVND (reference sequence). V lost 3 bases to trimming and J lost 6 bases, with 15 bases between them. The CDR3 length is 15 residues. The variable domain in full, with the rest retrieved from reference TRBV19 and TRBJ2-1, is DGGITQSPKYLFRKEGQNVTLSCEQNLNHDAMYWYRQDPGQGLRLIYYSQIVNDFQKGDIAEGYSVSREKKESFPLTVTSAQKNPTAFYLCASSIVIQPPNEQFFGPGTRLTVL.

This clone appeared once. V is TRBV4-1 and J is TRBJ1-1; D is possibly TRBD1 (6 bases). The CDR3 sequence is 15 residues long. Germline V gene lookup returns CDR1 MGHRA and CDR2 YSYEKL. Trimming removed 3 bases at V and 1 base at J, with 12 bases between. The CDR3 region has the DNA TGCGCCAGCAGCCAGAGGGACAAGGCGAACACTGAAGCTTTCTTT. Residues: CASSQRDKANTEAFF.